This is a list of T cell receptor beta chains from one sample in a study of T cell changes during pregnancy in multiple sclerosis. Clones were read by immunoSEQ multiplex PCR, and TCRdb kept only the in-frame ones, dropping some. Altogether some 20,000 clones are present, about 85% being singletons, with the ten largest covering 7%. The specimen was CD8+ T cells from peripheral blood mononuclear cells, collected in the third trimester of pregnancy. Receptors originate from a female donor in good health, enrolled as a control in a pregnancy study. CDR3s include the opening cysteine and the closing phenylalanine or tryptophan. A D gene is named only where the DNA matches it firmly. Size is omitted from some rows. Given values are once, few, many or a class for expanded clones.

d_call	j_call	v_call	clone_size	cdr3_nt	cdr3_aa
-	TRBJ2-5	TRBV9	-	TGTGCCAGCAGCACTTCAGGGTTCCGGGAGACCCAGTACTTC	CASSTSGFRETQYF
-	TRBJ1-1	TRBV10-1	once	TGCGCCACCCAGGGCGGGGCAGGGACTGAAGCTTTCTTT	CATQGGAGTEAFF
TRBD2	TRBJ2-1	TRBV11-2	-	TGTGCCAGCAGCTTTTTCACTAGCGGGCTTTTCGATGAGCAGTTCTTC	CASSFFTSGLFDEQFF
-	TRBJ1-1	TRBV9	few	TGTGCCAGCAGCCCCTTGGCCTCAGGCTGGAACACTGAAGCTTTCTTT	CASSPLASGWNTEAFF
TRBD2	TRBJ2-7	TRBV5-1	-	TGCGCCAGCAGCTCGACTAGCGGGCGCGCCTACGAGCAGTACTTC	CASSSTSGRAYEQYF
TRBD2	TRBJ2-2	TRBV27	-	TGTGCCAGCAGTTTATATGGGAGGGCCACCGGGGAGCTGTTTTTT	CASSLYGRATGELFF
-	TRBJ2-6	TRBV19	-	TGTGCCAGTAGTCACAGCTCTGGGGCCAACGTCCTGACTTTC	CASSHSSGANVLTF
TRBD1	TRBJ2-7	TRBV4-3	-	TGCGCCAGCAGCCGAGGACAGGTTTCCGTCTACGAGCAGTACTTC	CASSRGQVSVYEQYF
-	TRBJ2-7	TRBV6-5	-	TGTGCCAGCAGTTACTCGATCCAGGGTGGCGAGCAGTACTTC	CASSYSIQGGEQYF
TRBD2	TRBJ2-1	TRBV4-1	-	TGCGCCAGCAGCCAAGTGGGACTATACAATGAGCAGTTCTTC	CASSQVGLYNEQFF
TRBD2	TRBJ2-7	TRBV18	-	TGTGCCAGCTCACCACCAGTGACTAGCGGGTTGGGGGAGCAGTACTTC	CASSPPVTSGLGEQYF
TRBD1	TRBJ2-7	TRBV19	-	TGTGCCAGTAGTTCAACAGGGGTTCGGGATGAGAAGTACTTC	CASSSTGVRDEKYF
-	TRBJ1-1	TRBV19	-	TGTGCCAGTAGTATTGGGCAGGGCGGCACTGAAGCTTTCTTT	CASSIGQGGTEAFF
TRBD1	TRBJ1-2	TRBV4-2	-	TGTGCCAGCAGTTCGGACAGGGGTGGCTACACCTTC	CASSSDRGGYTF
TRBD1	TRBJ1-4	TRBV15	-	TGTGCCACCAGCGACCGAACAGGGGCGGAAAAACTGTTTTTT	CATSDRTGAEKLFF
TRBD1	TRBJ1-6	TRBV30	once	TGTGCCTGGAGTGCCCGGACAGGGGTCAATTCACCCCTCCACTTT	CAWSARTGVNSPLHF
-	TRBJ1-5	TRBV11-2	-	TGTGCCAGCAGCTTAGCAGGCAGTAGCAATCAGCCCCAGCATTTT	CASSLAGSSNQPQHF
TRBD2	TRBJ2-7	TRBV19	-	TGTGCCAGTAGTGAACTAGCGGGAGGATCCTACGAGCAGTACTTC	CASSELAGGSYEQYF
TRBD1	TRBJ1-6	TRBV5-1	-	TGCGCCAGTAGACAGGGCCGAGAAAATTCACCCCTCCACTTT	CASRQGRENSPLHF
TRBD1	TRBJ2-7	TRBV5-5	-	TGTGCCAGCAGCTTGACACCCGCCGCACAGGGGGCGTCCTCCTACGAGCAGTACTTC	CASSLTPAAQGASSYEQYF
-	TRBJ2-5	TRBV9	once	TGTGCCAGCAGTGATCAACTAAATCAAGAGACCCAGTACTTC	CASSDQLNQETQYF
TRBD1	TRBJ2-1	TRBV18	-	TGTGCCAGCTCACCCTTCGGGGGACAGGGGGCCTACAATGAGCAGTTCTTC	CASSPFGGQGAYNEQFF
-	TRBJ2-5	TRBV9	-	TGTGCCAGCAGCGAGGGGGTTGGCGGTCAAGAGACCCAGTACTTC	CASSEGVGGQETQYF
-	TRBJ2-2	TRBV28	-	TGTGCCAGCGGCGGGCGTCCCACCGGGGAGCTGTTTTTT	CASGGRPTGELFF
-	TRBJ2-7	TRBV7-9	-	TGTGCCAGCAGCTTACTATCGGGTCTCCACGAGCAGTACTTC	CASSLLSGLHEQYF
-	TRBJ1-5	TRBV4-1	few	TGCGCCAGCAGCCAGATCCTCCTAATCCAGGGGTGTGATCAGCCCCAGCATTTT	CASSQILLIQGCDQPQHF